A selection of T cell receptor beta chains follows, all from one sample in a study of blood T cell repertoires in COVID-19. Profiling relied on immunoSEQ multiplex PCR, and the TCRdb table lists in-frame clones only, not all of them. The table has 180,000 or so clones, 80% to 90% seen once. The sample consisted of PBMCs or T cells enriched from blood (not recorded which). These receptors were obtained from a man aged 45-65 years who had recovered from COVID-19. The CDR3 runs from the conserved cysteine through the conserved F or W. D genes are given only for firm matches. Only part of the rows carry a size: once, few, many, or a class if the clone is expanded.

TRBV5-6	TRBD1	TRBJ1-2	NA	CASTRQGGDYGYTF	TGTGCCAGCACCCGACAGGGAGGCGACTATGGCTACACCTTC
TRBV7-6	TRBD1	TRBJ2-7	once	CASSLGGDRGRRSYEQYF	TGTGCCAGCAGCTTAGGTGGAGACAGGGGTCGAAGGTCCTACGAGCAGTACTTC
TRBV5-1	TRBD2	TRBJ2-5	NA	CASSPRTSGTLQETQYF	TGCGCCAGCAGCCCACGGACTAGCGGGACCCTCCAAGAGACCCAGTACTTC
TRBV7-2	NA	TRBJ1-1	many	CASSLDRMNTEAFF	TGTGCCAGCAGCTTAGACAGAATGAACACTGAAGCTTTCTTT
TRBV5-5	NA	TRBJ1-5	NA	CASSLAGGNQPQHF	TGTGCCAGCAGCTTGGCCGGGGGGAATCAGCCCCAGCATTTT
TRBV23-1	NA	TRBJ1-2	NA	CASSHIQGNYGYTF	TGCGCCAGCAGTCATATTCAGGGAAACTATGGCTACACCTTC
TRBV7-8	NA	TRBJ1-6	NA	CASSPALERSSPLHF	TGTGCCAGCAGCCCAGCACTAGAAAGGTCGTCACCCCTCCACTTT
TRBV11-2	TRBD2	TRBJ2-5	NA	CASSDGLVQETQYF	TGTGCCAGCAGCGACGGACTAGTGCAAGAGACCCAGTACTTC
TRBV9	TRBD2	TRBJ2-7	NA	CASSVSGGYEQYF	TGTGCCAGCAGCGTGAGCGGGGGTTACGAGCAGTACTTC
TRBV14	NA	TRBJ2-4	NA	CASSPPRYPRRRYF	TGTGCCAGCAGCCCGCCCAGGTATCCACGGAGGCGGTACTTC